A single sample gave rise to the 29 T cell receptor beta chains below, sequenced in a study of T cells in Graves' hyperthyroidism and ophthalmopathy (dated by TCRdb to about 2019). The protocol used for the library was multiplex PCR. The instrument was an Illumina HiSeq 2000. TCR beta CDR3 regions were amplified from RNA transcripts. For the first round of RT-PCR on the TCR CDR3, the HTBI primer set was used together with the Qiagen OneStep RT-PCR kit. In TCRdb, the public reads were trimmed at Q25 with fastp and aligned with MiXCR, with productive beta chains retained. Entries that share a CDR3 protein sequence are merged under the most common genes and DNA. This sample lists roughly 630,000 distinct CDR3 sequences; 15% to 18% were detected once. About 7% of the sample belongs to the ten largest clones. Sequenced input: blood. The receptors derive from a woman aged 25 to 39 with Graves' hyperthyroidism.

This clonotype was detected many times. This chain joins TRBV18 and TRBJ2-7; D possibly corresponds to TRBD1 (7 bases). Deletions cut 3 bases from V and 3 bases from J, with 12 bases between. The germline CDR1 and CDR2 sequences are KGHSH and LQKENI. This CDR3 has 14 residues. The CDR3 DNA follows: TGTGCCAGCTCACCGGCGGGACAGCGCTACGAGCAGTACTTC. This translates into CASSPAGQRYEQYF. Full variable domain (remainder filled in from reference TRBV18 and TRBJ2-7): NAGVMQNPRHLVRRRGQEARLRCSPMKGHSHVYWYRQLPEEGLKFMVYLQKENIIDESGMPKERFSAEFPKEGPSILRIQQVVRGDSAAYFCASSPAGQRYEQYFGPGTRLTVT.

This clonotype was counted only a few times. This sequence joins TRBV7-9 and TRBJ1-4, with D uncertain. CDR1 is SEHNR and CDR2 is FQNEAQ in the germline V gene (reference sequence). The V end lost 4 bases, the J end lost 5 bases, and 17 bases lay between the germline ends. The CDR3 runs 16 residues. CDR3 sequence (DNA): TGTGCCAGCAGCTCATCCACGCCACTCATGAATGAAAAACTGTTTTTT. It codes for CASSSSTPLMNEKLFF.

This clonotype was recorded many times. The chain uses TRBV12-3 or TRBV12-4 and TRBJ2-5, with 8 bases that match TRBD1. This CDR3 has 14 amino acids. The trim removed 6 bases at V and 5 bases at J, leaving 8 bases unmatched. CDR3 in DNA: TGTGCCAGCAGGTCCCGGACAGGGATGGAGACCCAGTACTTC. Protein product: CASRSRTGMETQYF.

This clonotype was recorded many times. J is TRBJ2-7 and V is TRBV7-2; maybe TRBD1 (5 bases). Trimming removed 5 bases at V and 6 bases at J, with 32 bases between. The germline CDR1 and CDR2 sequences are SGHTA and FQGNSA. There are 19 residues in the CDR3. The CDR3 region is CASSPRLTLTAISLSEQYF. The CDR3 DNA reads TGTGCCAGCAGCCCCCGACTGACCTTGACAGCTATTTCCCTGAGCGAGCAGTACTTC. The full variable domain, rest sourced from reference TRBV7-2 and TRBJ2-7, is GAGVSQSPSNKVTEKGKDVELRCDPISGHTALYWYRQSLGQGLEFLIYFQGNSAPDKSGLPSDRFSAERTGGSVSTLTIQRTQQEDSAVYLCASSPRLTLTAISLSEQYFGPGTRLTVT.

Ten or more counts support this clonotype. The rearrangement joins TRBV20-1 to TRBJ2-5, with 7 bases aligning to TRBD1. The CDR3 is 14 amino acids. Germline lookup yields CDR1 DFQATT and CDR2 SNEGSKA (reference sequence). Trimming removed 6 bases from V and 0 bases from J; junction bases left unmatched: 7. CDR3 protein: CSASGQADQETQYF. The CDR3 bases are TGCAGTGCCTCCGGACAGGCCGACCAAGAGACCCAGTACTTC.

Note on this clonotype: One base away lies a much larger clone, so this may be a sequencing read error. The DNA of the CDR3 is TGTACCAGCAGCCAAGTCCCCCGAGGTGGAGAGACCCAGTACTTC. This sequence encodes CTSSQVPRGGETQYF. This chain links TRBV3-1 with TRBJ2-5; D remains unclear. CDR1 and CDR2 (germline): LGHDT, YNNKEL (reference sequence). CDR3 length: 15 amino acids.

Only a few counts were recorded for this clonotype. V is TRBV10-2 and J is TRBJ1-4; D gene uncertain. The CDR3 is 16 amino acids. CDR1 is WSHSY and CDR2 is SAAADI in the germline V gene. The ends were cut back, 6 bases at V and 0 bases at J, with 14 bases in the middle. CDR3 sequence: CASRVGFGPTNEKLFF. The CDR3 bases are TGCGCCAGCAGGGTGGGATTCGGTCCAACTAATGAAAAACTGTTTTTT.

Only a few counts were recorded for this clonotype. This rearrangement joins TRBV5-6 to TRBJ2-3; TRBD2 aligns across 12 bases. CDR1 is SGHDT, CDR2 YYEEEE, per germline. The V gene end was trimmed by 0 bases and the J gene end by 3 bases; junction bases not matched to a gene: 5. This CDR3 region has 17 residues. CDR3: CASSLALAGGYTDTQYF. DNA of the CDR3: TGTGCCAGCAGCTTGGCCCTAGCGGGAGGGTATACAGATACGCAGTATTTT.

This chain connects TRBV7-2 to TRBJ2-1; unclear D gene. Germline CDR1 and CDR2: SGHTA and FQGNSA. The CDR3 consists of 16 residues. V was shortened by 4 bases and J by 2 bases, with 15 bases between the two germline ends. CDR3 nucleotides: TGTGCCAGCAGCTCACATCTTGGGCCTACCTACAATGAGCAGTTCTTC. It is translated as CASSSHLGPTYNEQFF.

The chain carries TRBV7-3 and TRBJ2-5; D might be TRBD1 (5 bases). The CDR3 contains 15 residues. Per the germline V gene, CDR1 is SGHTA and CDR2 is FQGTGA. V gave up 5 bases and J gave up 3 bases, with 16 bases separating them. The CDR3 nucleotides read TGTGCCAGCAGCCTAAGGGGTCTACCCGAAGAGACCCAGTACTTC. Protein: CASSLRGLPEETQYF.

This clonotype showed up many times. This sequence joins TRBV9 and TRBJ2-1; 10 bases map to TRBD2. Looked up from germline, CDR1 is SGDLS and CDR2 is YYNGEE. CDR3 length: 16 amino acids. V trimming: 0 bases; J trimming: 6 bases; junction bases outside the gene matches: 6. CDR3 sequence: CASSVASSGRINEQFF. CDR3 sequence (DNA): TGTGCCAGCAGCGTAGCTTCTAGCGGGAGAATCAATGAGCAGTTCTTC.

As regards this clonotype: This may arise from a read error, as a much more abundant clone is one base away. The CDR3 reads CTSTLAVQETQYF. CDR3 in DNA: TGTACCAGCACCCTCGCCGTTCAAGAGACCCAGTACTTC. This chain connects TRBV7-2 to TRBJ2-5; D ambiguous. V was cut by 7 bases and J by 2 bases, with 11 bases left in between. CDR3 size: 13 residues. Per the germline V gene, CDR1 is SGHTA and CDR2 is FQGNSA.

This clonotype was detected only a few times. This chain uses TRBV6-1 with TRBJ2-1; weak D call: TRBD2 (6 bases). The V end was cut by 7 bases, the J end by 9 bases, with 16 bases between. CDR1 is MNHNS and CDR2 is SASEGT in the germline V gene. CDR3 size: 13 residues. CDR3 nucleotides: TGTGCCAGCAATTTAAAGGACGGGAGTGAGCAGTTCTTC. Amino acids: CASNLKDGSEQFF.

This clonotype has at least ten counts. CDR3 nucleotides: TGTGCCAGCAGTCCGGGAAGGGGGATGAACACCGGGGAGCTGTTTTTT. Translating it yields CASSPGRGMNTGELFF. This rearrangement joins TRBV11-3 to TRBJ2-2; D is possibly TRBD1 (6 bases). Germline V gives CDR1 SGHNT, CDR2 YENEEA. The CDR3 has 16 residues. Between the trimmed V and J ends, which lost 6 bases and 1 base, there was a span of 15 bases.

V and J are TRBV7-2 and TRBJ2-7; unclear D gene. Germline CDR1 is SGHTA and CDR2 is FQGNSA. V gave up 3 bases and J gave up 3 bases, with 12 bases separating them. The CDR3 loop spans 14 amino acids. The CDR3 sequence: CASSFGYPDYEQYF. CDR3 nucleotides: TGTGCCAGCAGCTTCGGATACCCCGACTACGAGCAGTACTTC.

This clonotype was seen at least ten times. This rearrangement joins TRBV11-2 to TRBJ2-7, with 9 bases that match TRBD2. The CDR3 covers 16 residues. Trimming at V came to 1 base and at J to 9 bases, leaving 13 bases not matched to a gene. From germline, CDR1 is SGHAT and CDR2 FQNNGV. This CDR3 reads CASSLGTSGPHSGQYF. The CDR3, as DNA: TGTGCCAGCAGCTTAGGAACTAGCGGGCCCCATTCCGGGCAGTACTTC.

CDR3 protein: CASRYGQGALNGYTF. The CDR3 nucleotides read TGTGCCAGCAGATATGGACAGGGGGCGTTGAATGGCTACACCTTC. The rearrangement uses TRBV5-6 and TRBJ1-2; TRBD1 matches 11 bases. The CDR3 has 15 residues. The V gene end was trimmed by 5 bases and the J gene end by 6 bases; junction bases not matched to a gene: 9. Germline CDR1 SGHDT, CDR2 YYEEEE.

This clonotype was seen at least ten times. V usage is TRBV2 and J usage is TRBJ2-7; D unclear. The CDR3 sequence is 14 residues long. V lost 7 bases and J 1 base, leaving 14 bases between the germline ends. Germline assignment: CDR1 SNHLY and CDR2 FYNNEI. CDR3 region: CASIGGTASYEQYF. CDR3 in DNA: TGTGCCAGCATAGGCGGTACTGCGTCCTACGAGCAGTACTTC.

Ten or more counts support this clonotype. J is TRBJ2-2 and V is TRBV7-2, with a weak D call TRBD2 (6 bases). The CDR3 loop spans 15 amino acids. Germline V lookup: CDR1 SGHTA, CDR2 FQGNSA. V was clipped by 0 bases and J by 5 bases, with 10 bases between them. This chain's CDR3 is CASSLATGGTGELFF. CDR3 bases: TGTGCCAGCAGCTTAGCCACCGGAGGGACCGGGGAGCTGTTTTTT.

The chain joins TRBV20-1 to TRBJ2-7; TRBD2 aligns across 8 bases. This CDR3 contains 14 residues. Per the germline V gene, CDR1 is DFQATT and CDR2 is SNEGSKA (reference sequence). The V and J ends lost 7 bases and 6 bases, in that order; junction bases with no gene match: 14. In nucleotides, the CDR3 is TGCAGTGTTAAGAGGGGCGGGGGGCTCCCCGAGCAGTACTTC. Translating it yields CSVKRGGGLPEQYF.

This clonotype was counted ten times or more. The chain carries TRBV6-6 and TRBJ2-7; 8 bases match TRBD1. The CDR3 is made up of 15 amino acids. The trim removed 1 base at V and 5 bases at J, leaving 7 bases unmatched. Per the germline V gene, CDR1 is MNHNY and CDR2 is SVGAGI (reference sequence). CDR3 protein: CASSYLRTGSNEQYF. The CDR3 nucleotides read TGTGCCAGCAGTTACTTAAGGACAGGGTCGAACGAGCAGTACTTC.

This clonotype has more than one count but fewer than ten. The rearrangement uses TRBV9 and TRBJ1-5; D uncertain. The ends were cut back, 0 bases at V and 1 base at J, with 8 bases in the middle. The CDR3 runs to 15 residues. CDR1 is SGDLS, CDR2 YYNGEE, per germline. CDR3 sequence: CASSVDPGSNQPQHF. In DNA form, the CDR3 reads TGTGCCAGCAGCGTAGATCCAGGCAGCAATCAGCCCCAGCATTTT.

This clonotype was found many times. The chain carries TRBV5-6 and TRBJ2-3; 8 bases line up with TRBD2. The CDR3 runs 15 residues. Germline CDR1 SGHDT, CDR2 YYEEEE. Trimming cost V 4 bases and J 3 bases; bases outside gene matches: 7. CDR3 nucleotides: TGTGCCAGCAGCAAACTTAGCGGGACAACAGATACGCAGTATTTT. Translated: CASSKLSGTTDTQYF. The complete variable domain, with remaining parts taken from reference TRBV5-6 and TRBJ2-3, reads DAGVTQSPTHLIKTRGQQVTLRCSPKSGHDTVSWYQQALGQGPQFIFQYYEEEERQRGNFPDRFSGHQFPNYSSELNVNALLLGDSALYLCASSKLSGTTDTQYFGPGTRLTVL.

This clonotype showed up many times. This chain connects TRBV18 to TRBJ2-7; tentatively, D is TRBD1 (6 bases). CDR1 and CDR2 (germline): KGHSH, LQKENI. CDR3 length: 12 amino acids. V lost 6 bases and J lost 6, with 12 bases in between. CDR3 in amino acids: CASSQTGSEQYF. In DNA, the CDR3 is TGTGCCAGCTCGCAAACAGGGTCCGAGCAGTACTTC. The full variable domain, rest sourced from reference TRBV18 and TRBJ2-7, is NAGVMQNPRHLVRRRGQEARLRCSPMKGHSHVYWYRQLPEEGLKFMVYLQKENIIDESGMPKERFSAEFPKEGPSILRIQQVVRGDSAAYFCASSQTGSEQYFGPGTRLTVT.

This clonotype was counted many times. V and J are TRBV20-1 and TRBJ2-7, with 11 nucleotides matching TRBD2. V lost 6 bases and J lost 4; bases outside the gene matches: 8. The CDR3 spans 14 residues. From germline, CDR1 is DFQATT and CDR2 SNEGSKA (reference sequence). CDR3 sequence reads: CSATTSGSQYEQYF. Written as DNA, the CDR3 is TGCAGTGCAACCACTAGCGGGAGTCAATACGAGCAGTACTTC.

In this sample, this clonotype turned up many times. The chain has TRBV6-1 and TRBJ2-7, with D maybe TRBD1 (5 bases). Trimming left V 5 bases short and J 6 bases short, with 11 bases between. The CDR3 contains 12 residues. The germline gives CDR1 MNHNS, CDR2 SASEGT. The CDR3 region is CASSYRSGEQYF. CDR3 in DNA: TGTGCCAGCAGTTACAGGAGTGGCGAGCAGTACTTC.

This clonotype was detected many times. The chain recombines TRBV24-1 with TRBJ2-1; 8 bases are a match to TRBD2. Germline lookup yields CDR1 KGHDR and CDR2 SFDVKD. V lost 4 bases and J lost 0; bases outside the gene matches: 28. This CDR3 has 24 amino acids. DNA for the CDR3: TGTGCCACCAGTGACACAATCATTAAAGCGGGAGAAGTCCGAAGCCGAGTCTCCTACAATGAGCAGTTCTTC. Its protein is CATSDTIIKAGEVRSRVSYNEQFF.

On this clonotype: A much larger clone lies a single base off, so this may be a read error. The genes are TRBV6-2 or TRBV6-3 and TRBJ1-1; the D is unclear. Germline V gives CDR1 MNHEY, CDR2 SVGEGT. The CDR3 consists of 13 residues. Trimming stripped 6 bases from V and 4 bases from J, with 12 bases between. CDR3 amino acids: CASRDEQSTEAFF. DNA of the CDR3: TGTGCCAGCAGGGATGAACAGTCCACTGAAGCTTTCTTT.

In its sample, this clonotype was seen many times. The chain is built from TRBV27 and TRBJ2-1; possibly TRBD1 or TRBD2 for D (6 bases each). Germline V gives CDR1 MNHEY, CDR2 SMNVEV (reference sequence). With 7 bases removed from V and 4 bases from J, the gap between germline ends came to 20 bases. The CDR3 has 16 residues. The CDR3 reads CASTLQGGHKYNEQFF. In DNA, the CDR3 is TGTGCCAGCACCCTGCAAGGGGGGCACAAATACAATGAGCAGTTCTTC.